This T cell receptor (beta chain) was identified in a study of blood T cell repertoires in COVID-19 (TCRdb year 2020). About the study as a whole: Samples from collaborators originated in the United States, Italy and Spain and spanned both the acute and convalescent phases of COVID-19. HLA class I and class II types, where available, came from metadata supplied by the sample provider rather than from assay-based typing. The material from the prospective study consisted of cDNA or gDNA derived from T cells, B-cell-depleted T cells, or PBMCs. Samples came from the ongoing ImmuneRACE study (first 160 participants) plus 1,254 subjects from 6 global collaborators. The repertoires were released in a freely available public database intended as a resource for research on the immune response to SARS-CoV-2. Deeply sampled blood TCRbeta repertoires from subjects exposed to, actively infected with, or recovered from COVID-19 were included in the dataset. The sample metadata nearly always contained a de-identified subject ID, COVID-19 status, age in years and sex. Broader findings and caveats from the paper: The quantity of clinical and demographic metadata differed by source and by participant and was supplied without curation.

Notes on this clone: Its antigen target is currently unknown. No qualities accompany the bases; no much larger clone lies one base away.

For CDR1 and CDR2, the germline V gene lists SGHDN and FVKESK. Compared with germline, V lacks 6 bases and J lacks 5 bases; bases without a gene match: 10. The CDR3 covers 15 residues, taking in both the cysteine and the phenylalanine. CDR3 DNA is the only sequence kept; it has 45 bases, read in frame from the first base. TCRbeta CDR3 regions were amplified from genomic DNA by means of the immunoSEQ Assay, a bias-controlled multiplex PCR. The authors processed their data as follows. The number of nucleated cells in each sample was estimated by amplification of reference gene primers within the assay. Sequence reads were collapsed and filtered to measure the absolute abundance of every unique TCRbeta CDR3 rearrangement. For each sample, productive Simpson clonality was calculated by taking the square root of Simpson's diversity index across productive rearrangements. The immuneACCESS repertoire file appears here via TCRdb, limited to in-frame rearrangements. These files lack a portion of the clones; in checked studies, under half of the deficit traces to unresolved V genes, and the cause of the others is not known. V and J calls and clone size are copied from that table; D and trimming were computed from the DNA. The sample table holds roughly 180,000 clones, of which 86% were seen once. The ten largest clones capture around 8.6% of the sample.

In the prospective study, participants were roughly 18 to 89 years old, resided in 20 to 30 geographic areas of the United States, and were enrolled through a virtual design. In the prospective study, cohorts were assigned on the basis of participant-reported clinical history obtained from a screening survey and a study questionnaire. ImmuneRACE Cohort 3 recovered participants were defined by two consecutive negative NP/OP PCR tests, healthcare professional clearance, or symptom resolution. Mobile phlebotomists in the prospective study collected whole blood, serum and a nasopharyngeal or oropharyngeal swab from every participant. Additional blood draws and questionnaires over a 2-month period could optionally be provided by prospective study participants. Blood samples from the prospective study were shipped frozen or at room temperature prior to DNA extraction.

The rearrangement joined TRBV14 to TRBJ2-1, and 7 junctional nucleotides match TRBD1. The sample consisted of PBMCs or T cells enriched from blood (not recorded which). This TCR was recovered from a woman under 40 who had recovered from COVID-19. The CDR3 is CASRPDRELNNEQFF. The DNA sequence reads TGTGCCAGCAGGCCCGACAGGGAGCTCAACAATGAGCAGTTCTTC. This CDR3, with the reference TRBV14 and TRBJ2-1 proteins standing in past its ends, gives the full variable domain EAGVTQFPSHSVIEKGQTVTLRCDPISGHDNLYWYRRVMGKEIKFLLHFVKESKQDESGMPNNRFLAERTGGTYSTLKVQPAELEDSGVYFCASRPDRELNNEQFFGPGTRLTVL.